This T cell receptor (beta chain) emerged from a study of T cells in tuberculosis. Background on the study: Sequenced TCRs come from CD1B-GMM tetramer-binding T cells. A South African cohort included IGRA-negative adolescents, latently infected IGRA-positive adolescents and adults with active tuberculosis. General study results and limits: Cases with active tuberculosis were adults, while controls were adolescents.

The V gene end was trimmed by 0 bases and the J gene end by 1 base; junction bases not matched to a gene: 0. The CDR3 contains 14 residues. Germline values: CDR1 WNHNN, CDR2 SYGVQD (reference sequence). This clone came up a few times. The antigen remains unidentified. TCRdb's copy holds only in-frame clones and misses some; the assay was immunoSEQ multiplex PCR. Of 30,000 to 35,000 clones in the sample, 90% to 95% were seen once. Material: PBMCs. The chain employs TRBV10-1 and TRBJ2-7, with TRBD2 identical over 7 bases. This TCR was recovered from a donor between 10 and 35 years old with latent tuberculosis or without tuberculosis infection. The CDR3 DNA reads TGCGCCAGCAGTGAGTCGGGGGGGTCCTACGAGCAGTACTTC. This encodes CASSESGGSYEQYF.